A single sample is the source of the 20 T cell receptor beta chains below, sequenced in a study of Graves' ophthalmopathy and Graves' hyperthyroidism. The sequenced template was RNA, covering the TCR beta CDR3 region. HTBI primers were used in a first-round RT-PCR, which preceded a second-round multiplex PCR. TCRdb reprocessed the multiplex PCR reads with MiXCR, giving one entry per CDR3 protein. Here the sample spans 200,000 to 250,000 distinct CDR3 sequences, around 30% being singletons. Sequencing was performed on peripheral blood. The receptors shown here come from a middle-aged man with Graves' ophthalmopathy.

There are many counts of this clonotype. The chain couples TRBV27 to TRBJ1-2; D is perhaps TRBD1 (5 bases). CDR1 and CDR2 (germline): MNHEY, SMNVEV (reference sequence). The CDR3 covers 14 residues. Trimming removed 3 bases at V and 2 bases at J, with 10 bases between. The CDR3 sequence: CASSFRAGNYGYTF. In nucleotides, the CDR3 is TGTGCCAGCAGTTTCCGCGCAGGGAACTATGGCTACACCTTC.

This clonotype appeared a few times. The chain is built from TRBV7-2 and TRBJ2-7; 9 nucleotides match TRBD1. CDR3 length: 15 residues. CDR1 is SGHTA and CDR2 is FQGNSA in the germline V gene. J was trimmed by 3 bases and V by 2 bases; bases with no gene match: 5. CDR3 nucleotides: TGTGCCAGCAGCTTAAGGACAGGGGTTAGCTACGAGCAGTACTTC. Protein product: CASSLRTGVSYEQYF.

The rearrangement uses TRBV10-3 and TRBJ1-3; 8 bases align to TRBD1. Per the germline V gene, CDR1 is ENHRY and CDR2 is SYGVKD. The CDR3 has 16 residues. Trimming took 3 bases from V and 5 from J; bases not matched to a gene: 9. The CDR3 DNA reads as TGTGCCATCAGTGATACTCGGCAGGGGGCTAGAAACACCATATATTTT. Translation: CAISDTRQGARNTIYF.

This clonotype appeared a few times. The V and J genes are TRBV7-2 and TRBJ2-7; 9 bases line up with TRBD1. This CDR3 spans 14 amino acids. Trimming cost V 5 bases and J 4 bases; bases outside gene matches: 6. CDR1 is SGHTA, CDR2 FQGNSA, per germline. The CDR3 DNA reads as TGTGCCAGCAGCCCCGGACAGGGGAGGTACGAGCAGTACTTC. Amino acids: CASSPGQGRYEQYF.

In this sample, this clonotype turned up many times. The rearrangement uses TRBV18 and TRBJ2-7; a weak D match, TRBD2 (5 bases). In germline, CDR1 is KGHSH, CDR2 LQKENI. The V end was cut by 0 bases, the J end by 0 bases, with 6 bases between. The CDR3 covers 14 residues. The CDR3 region has the DNA TGTGCCAGCTCACCACCCGGGATCTCCTACGAGCAGTACTTC. This gives the protein CASSPPGISYEQYF.

The rearrangement links TRBV6-1 to TRBJ2-2; D possibly corresponds to TRBD1 (6 bases). CDR3 size: 15 residues. Germline V gene sequence: CDR1 MNHNS, CDR2 SASEGT. V lost 7 bases, J lost 0 bases, and 12 bases lay in between. CDR3 in DNA: TGTGCCAGCACTAGACAGGCGCCGAACACCGGGGAGCTGTTTTTT. This codes for CASTRQAPNTGELFF.

The table lists this clonotype with many counts. The chain carries TRBV30 and TRBJ1-2; D gene uncertain. From germline, CDR1 is GTSNPN and CDR2 SVGIG (reference sequence). V dropped 0 bases and J dropped 4 bases, with 9 bases sitting between them. The CDR3 consists of 13 residues. The CDR3 DNA reads TGTGCCTGGAGTGTACTTAAGTTCTATGGCTACACCTTC. Protein: CAWSVLKFYGYTF. The full variable domain, completed using reference TRBV30 and TRBJ1-2, is SQTIHQWPATLVQPVGSPLSLECTVEGTSNPNLYWYRQAAGRGLQLLFYSVGIGQISSEVPQNLSASRPQDRQFILSSKKLLLSDSGFYLCAWSVLKFYGYTFGSGTRLTVV.

This clonotype has ten or more counts. The chain couples TRBV3-1 to TRBJ1-2, with D unresolved. The CDR3 is 13 amino acids. Germline V gene data show CDR1 as LGHDT and CDR2 as YNNKEL (reference sequence). The V gene lost 0 bases and the J gene lost 7 bases, with 9 bases spanning the gap. The CDR3 DNA follows: TGTGCCAGCAGCCAAGATCGGGTTAGTGGCTACACCTTC. Protein: CASSQDRVSGYTF.

The chain is built from TRBV12-3 or TRBV12-4 and TRBJ1-2, with 7 positions matching TRBD1. V lost 7 bases, J lost 4 bases, and 12 bases stayed unmatched. The CDR3 loop spans 15 amino acids. The DNA of the CDR3 is TGTGCCAGCACCCTAAGAAGACAGGGCGGCTATGGCTACACCTTC. Translation gives CASTLRRQGGYGYTF.

This clonotype was observed many times. V is TRBV25-1 and J is TRBJ2-5; D might be TRBD1 or TRBD2, each matching 5 bases. The CDR3 contains 15 residues. Germline-derived CDR1 and CDR2 are MGHDK and SYGVNS. With 7 bases removed from V and 2 bases from J, the gap between germline ends came to 17 bases. CDR3 DNA sequence: TGTGCCAGCACACCCGGGACGGGCAGTCAAGAGACCCAGTACTTC. It translates to CASTPGTGSQETQYF. Together with reference TRBV25-1 and TRBJ2-5, the CDR3 gives the full variable domain: EADIYQTPRYLVIGTGKKITLECSQTMGHDKMYWYQQDPGMELHLIHYSYGVNSTEKGDLSSESTVSRIRTEHFPLTLESARPSHTSQYLCASTPGTGSQETQYFGPGTRLLVL.

This clonotype was found many times. The J gene is TRBJ2-7, the V gene TRBV11-2, with D possibly being TRBD1 or TRBD2 (5 bases each). This CDR3 has 14 amino acids. V lost 5 bases to trimming and J lost 4 bases, with 15 bases between them. The germline V gene encodes CDR1 SGHAT and CDR2 FQNNGV. The CDR3 coding sequence is TGTGCCAGCAGCCTGGGACCATCTCCGTACGAGCAGTACTTC. Protein: CASSLGPSPYEQYF.

This clonotype was seen repeatedly, ten times or more. This CDR3 is CASSGTELTGGAAFF. DNA of the CDR3: TGTGCCAGCAGCGGGACAGAGCTTACAGGGGGTGCAGCTTTCTTT. This chain links TRBV3-1 with TRBJ1-1, with TRBD1 identical over 8 bases. The CDR3 has 15 amino acids. The J segment lost 10 bases and the V segment lost 5 bases, leaving 15 bases of the junction unmatched. Germline assignment: CDR1 LGHDT and CDR2 YNNKEL (reference sequence).

V and J are TRBV19 and TRBJ2-7, with TRBD1 matching 9 bases. The CDR3 has 15 amino acids. J was trimmed by 3 bases and V by 9 bases; bases with no gene match: 12. The germline gives CDR1 LNHDA, CDR2 SQIVND (reference sequence). CDR3 loop: CASSLARQGGYEQYF. DNA for the CDR3: TGTGCCAGCAGCTTAGCCCGACAGGGGGGCTACGAGCAGTACTTC.

This clonotype was counted at least ten times. The CDR3, as DNA: TGCGCCAGCAGCATGGCAGGGTCCGAGCAGTACTTC. Translating it yields CASSMAGSEQYF. The chain combines TRBV5-1 with TRBJ2-7, with D possibly TRBD1 on 5 matching bases. The CDR3 length is 12 residues. Germline V gene data show CDR1 as SGHRS and CDR2 as YFSETQ. V was pared by 4 bases and J by 6 bases, with 11 bases between. Supplemented by reference TRBV5-1 and TRBJ2-7, the full variable domain reads KAGVTQTPRYLIKTRGQQVTLSCSPISGHRSVSWYQQTPGQGLQFLFEYFSETQRNKGNFPGRFSGRQFSNSRSEMNVSTLELGDSALYLCASSMAGSEQYFGPGTRLTVT.

In this sample, this clonotype turned up many times. V usage is TRBV28 and J usage is TRBJ2-5; the match to TRBD2 covers 13 bases. The V and J ends lost 5 bases and 4 bases, in that order; junction bases with no gene match: 13. The germline V gene encodes CDR1 MDHEN and CDR2 SYDVKM. The CDR3 runs to 18 residues. CDR3 sequence (DNA): TGTGCCAGCAGTCCCCGGACTAGCGGGAGTTGGAGGGGAGAGACCCAGTACTTC. It translates to CASSPRTSGSWRGETQYF.

The chain joins TRBV24-1 to TRBJ1-2, with D hard to call. CDR3 length equals 15 residues. The germline V gene has CDR1 KGHDR and CDR2 SFDVKD. Trimming shortened V by 2 bases and J by 2 bases, and 11 bases separated the two germline ends. CDR3 in DNA: TGTGCCACCAGTGATTCCCGAGACGGGAACTATGGCTACACCTTC. Its protein is CATSDSRDGNYGYTF.

This clonotype occurred many times. The chain carries TRBV28 and TRBJ1-2; D is ambiguous. Germline-derived CDR1 and CDR2 are MDHEN and SYDVKM. V shed 1 base and J shed 8 bases, with 11 bases lying between them. This CDR3 comprises 13 residues. The CDR3 is CASSLLGNRGYTF. CDR3 bases: TGTGCCAGCAGTTTATTGGGCAATCGGGGCTACACCTTC.

V gene TRBV6-2 or TRBV6-3 combines with J gene TRBJ2-2; 7 bases are a match to TRBD1. CDR1 and CDR2 (germline): MNHEY, SVGEGT. The junction had 7 bases not matched to a gene; V was cut back by 6 bases and J by 6 bases. CDR3 length: 14 residues. CDR3 protein: CASRTDRWAGELFF. DNA of the CDR3: TGTGCCAGCAGGACGGACAGGTGGGCCGGGGAGCTGTTTTTT.

This clonotype was detected ten times or more. This sequence joins TRBV27 and TRBJ2-5, with D possibly matching TRBD1 (6 bases). The CDR3 is 14 residues long. Germline V gene data show CDR1 as MNHEY and CDR2 as SMNVEV (reference sequence). Trimming left V 1 base short and J 1 base short, with 7 bases between. This chain's CDR3 is CASSLLGAQETQYF. Written as DNA, the CDR3 is TGTGCCAGCAGTTTATTGGGGGCCCAAGAGACCCAGTACTTC.

V usage is TRBV10-3 and J usage is TRBJ1-1, with 10 bases aligning to TRBD1. There are 17 residues in the CDR3. Germline-derived CDR1 and CDR2 are ENHRY and SYGVKD. The ends lost 6 bases at V and 4 bases at J; junction bases unmatched: 14. CDR3 sequence reads: CAIRAGVTGGIGTEAFF. The CDR3 DNA sequence: TGTGCCATCAGAGCCGGAGTGACAGGGGGCATCGGCACTGAAGCTTTCTTT.